This TCR beta chain was identified in a study of control samples from healthy donors and cancer patients. Sequenced by immunoSEQ multiplex PCR; TCRdb stores in-frame clones only, minus some. The sample lists 80,000 or so clones; around 91% were seen once. V was clipped by 4 bases and J by 10 bases; unmatched bases: 10. The CDR3 extends over 16 amino acids. Germline CDR1 is LNHDA and CDR2 is SQIVND (reference sequence). Sequenced sample: blood. This rearrangement joins TRBV19 to TRBJ1-6; 10 bases agree with TRBD1. This receptor was identified in a man aged 45-65 years in good health. The CDR3 is CASSKPRDRGRSPLHF. The CDR3 nucleotides are TGTGCCAGTAGTAAACCGCGGGACAGGGGACGATCACCCCTCCACTTT.